The entry below gives a single T cell receptor beta chain sequence along with its context. This entry belongs to a study of blood T cell repertoires in COVID-19. On the study more broadly: There were acute and convalescent COVID-19 samples, and they came from the United States, Italy and Spain. Sources were T cells, B-cell-depleted T cells, or PBMCs; the material itself was cDNA or gDNA.

Per the study methods: For nucleated cells, counts were estimated from reference gene primer amplification. The table came from immunoSEQ multiplex PCR; TCRdb's copy has only in-frame clones and leaves some out. V, J and clone size are taken as reported in that table, and D and trimming were inferred from the DNA itself. This table has 250,000 or so clones, approximately 88% appearing once. From germline, CDR1 is SEHNR and CDR2 FQNEAQ (reference sequence). The CDR3 is 16 residues long. Germline trimming cut 6 bases from V and 1 base from J; bases unmatched to any gene: 10. J is TRBJ2-3 and V is TRBV7-9; 7 nucleotides agree with TRBD2. The source material was peripheral blood. The sequence derives from a woman aged 40 to 50 who had recovered from COVID-19. CDR3 in amino acids: CASSPRLAWGTDTQYF. CDR3 DNA sequence: TGTGCCAGCAGTCCACGACTAGCTTGGGGCACAGATACGCAGTATTTT.